This record covers a single T cell receptor (beta chain). The CDR3 sequence is 13 residues long. Germline CDR1 is LNHNV and CDR2 is YYDKDF (reference sequence). V lost 8 bases and J lost 2, with 13 bases in between. Next came a second PCR, run for about 6 to 12 cycles, which used a sample-barcoded 5' primer along with a J-beta primer mix. Via MiXCR, TCRdb re-called the 5' RACE reads, giving one row per CDR3 protein. Here the sample spans some 1.4 million distinct CDR3 sequences, roughly 40% being singletons. This sample was taken from a study of blood T cells in healthy people across ages. This sequence originates from a woman under 30 in good health. The chain recombines TRBV15 with TRBJ2-7, with D possibly TRBD2 on 6 matching bases. The sequencing sample was made of blood. The CDR3 bases are TGTGCCACCGGCGGGATTAGGACCTACGAGCAGTACTTC. It yields the protein CATGGIRTYEQYF.